The present entry profiles one T cell receptor (beta chain) with its context. These data come from a study of identical twins. The CDR3 loop spans 12 amino acids. CDR1 and CDR2 (germline): SQVTM, ANQGSEA. The V and J ends lost 6 bases and 5 bases respectively, with 13 bases between them. TCRdb re-called the 5' RACE reads with MiXCR, one entry per CDR3 protein. Of about 470,000 distinct CDR3 sequences in the sample, 20% to 30% are singletons; the top ten hold around 3%. These records were also assigned to another study, of T cells expressing NK-cell markers. That source reports: Sequenced donors, eight in total, included seven who were HCMV-seropositive and one who was seronegative. Each of roughly 6 donors carried dominant NKG2C+ clonotypes accounting for about 1.0-8% of CD8+ T cells.

The TCR sequence derives from a woman in her late teens or twenties in good health. The sequencing sample was made of CD4+ T cells sorted from blood. V and J are TRBV29-1 and TRBJ1-1; D might be TRBD1 (6 bases). CDR3 amino acids: CSVADRRTEAFF. CDR3 nucleotide sequence: TGCAGCGTGGCAGACAGGAGGACTGAAGCTTTCTTT.